The TCR beta chain under discussion was sequenced for a study of control samples from healthy donors and cancer patients. Sequenced by immunoSEQ multiplex PCR; TCRdb stores in-frame clones only, minus some. Of 50,000 or so clones listed, more than 95% are singletons. Germline CDR1 is SGHTA and CDR2 is FQGNSA. Trimming shortened V by 2 bases and J by 2 bases, and 3 bases separated the two germline ends. The CDR3 sequence is 12 residues long. The sequenced sample was blood. This TCR derives from a woman younger than 35 in good health. The chain couples TRBV7-2 to TRBJ1-2; D is unclear. Here the CDR3 reads CASSLSNYGYTF. The CDR3 DNA is TGTGCCAGCAGCTTATCCAACTATGGCTACACCTTC.